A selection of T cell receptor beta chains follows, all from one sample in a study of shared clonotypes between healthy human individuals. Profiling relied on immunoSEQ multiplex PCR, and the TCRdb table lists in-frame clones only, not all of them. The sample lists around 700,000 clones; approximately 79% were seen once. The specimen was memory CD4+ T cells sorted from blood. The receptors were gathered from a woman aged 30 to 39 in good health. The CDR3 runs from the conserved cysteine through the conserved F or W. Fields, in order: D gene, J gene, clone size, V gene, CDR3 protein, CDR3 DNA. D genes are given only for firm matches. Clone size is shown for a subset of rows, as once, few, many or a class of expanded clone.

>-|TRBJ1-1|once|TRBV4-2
CASSQDTGGTEAFF
TGTGCCAGCAGCCAAGATACAGGTGGCACTGAAGCTTTCTTT
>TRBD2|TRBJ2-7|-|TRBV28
CASRDPGLAELDYEQYF
TGTGCCAGCAGAGATCCGGGACTAGCGGAGCTCGATTACGAGCAGTACTTC
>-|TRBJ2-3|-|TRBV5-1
CASSFGPLLKTDTQYF
TGCGCCAGCAGCTTTGGACCGCTATTAAAGACAGATACGCAGTATTTT
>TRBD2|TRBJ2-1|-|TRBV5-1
CASSLSTSGYNEQFF
TGCGCCAGCAGCTTGTCCACTAGCGGGTACAATGAGCAGTTCTTC
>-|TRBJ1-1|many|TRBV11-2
CASSLGWQNTEAFF
TGTGCCAGCAGCTTAGGGTGGCAGAACACTGAAGCTTTCTTT
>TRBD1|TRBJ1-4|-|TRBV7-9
CASSFPPTGANEKLFF
TGTGCCAGCAGCTTTCCCCCGACAGGGGCGAATGAAAAACTGTTTTTT
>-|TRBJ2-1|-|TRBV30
CAWRPGTVYEQFF
TGTGCCTGGAGACCAGGGACGGTCTATGAGCAGTTCTTC
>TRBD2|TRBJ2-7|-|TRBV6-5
CASSYVLAGHHEQYF
TGTGCCAGCAGTTACGTCCTAGCGGGTCATCACGAGCAGTACTTC
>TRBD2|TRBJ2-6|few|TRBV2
CASSTGLAGGPGANVLTF
TGTGCCAGCAGTACCGGACTAGCGGGAGGCCCTGGGGCCAACGTCCTGACTTTC
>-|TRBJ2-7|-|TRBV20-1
CSVGFELSFF
TGCAGTGTTGGCTTCGAGTTAAGTTTCTTC
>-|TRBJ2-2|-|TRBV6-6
CASSPQGTGELFF
TGTGCCAGCAGCCCCCAGGGGACCGGGGAGCTGTTTTTT
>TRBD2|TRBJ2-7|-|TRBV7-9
CASSRSAGGYEQYF
TGTGCCAGCAGCCGATCAGCGGGAGGCTACGAGCAGTACTTC
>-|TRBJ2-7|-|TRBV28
CASSSPAGSSYEQYF
TGTGCCAGCAGTTCCCCCGCAGGTAGCTCCTACGAGCAGTACTTC
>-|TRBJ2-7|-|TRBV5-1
CASSRLTGRDEQYF
TGCGCCAGCAGCAGGCTAACAGGTAGAGACGAGCAGTACTTC
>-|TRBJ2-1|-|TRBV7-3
CASSLGSGKNNEQFF
TGTGCCAGCAGCTTAGGTAGCGGAAAAAACAATGAGCAGTTCTTC
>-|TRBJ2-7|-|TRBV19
CASGEDYPYEQYF
TGTGCCTCAGGGGAGGATTACCCTTACGAGCAGTACTTC
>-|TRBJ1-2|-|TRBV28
CASSPGYGYTF
TGTGCCAGCAGCCCAGGGTATGGCTACACCTTC
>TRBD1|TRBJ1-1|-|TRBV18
CASLSQSRDRETPEAFF
TGTGCCAGCTTAAGCCAGTCCCGGGACAGGGAAACGCCTGAAGCTTTCTTT
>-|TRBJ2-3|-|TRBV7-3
CASSPGGGATDTQYF
TGTGCCAGCAGCCCCGGTGGCGGGGCTACAGATACGCAGTATTTT
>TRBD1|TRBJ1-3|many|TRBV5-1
CASSLTGGISGNTIYF
TGCGCCAGCAGCCTGACAGGGGGGATCTCTGGAAACACCATATATTTT
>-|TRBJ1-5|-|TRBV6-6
CASSYYKASNQPQHF
TGTGCCAGCAGTTACTATAAGGCGTCCAATCAGCCCCAGCATTTT
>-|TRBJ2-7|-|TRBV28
CASSLLFTYEQYF
TGTGCCAGCAGTTTATTATTCACCTACGAGCAGTACTTC
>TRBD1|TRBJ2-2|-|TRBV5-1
CASSLAGQGVNTGELFF
TGCGCCAGCAGCTTGGCGGGACAGGGTGTTAACACCGGGGAGCTGTTTTTT
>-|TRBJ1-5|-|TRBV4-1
CASSQEPGRINQPQHF
TGCGCCAGCAGCCAAGAACCGGGCAGAATCAATCAGCCCCAGCATTTT
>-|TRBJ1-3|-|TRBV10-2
CASSESGFPSTIYF
TGCGCCAGCAGTGAGTCCGGGTTCCCGAGTACCATATATTTT
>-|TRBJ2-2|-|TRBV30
CAWSVIRHPRDTGELFF
TGTGCCTGGAGTGTAATCAGACATCCGCGAGACACCGGGGAGCTGTTTTTT
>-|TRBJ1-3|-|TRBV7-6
CASSFLHSGNTIYF
TGTGCCAGCAGCTTCCTTCACTCTGGAAACACCATATATTTT
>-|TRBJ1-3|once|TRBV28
CASSLGGRGINTIYF
TGTGCCAGCAGTTTAGGGGGCAGGGGAATAAACACCATATATTTT
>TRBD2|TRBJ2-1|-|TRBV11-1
CASSLVGGRTYNEQFF
TGTGCCAGCAGCTTAGTTGGCGGGAGAACCTACAATGAGCAGTTCTTC
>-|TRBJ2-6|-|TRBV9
CASSVGMGPGANVLTF
TGTGCCAGCAGCGTAGGCATGGGGCCTGGGGCCAACGTCCTGACTTTC
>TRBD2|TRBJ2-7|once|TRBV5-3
CARINRGGSSYEQYF
TGTGCCAGAATCAACCGGGGGGGTAGCTCCTACGAGCAGTACTTC
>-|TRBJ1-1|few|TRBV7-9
CASSWTNAGNTEAFF
TGTGCCAGCAGCTGGACCAACGCGGGGAACACTGAAGCTTTCTTT
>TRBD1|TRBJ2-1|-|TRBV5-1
CASNPGQGVYNEQFF
TGCGCCAGCAACCCCGGACAGGGGGTTTACAATGAGCAGTTCTTC
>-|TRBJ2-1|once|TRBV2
CASSARDSSDEQFF
TGTGCCAGCAGTGCCCGGGACTCCTCCGATGAGCAGTTCTTC
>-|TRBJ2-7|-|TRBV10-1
CASSVTMGHEQYF
TGCGCCAGCAGTGTCACCATGGGGCACGAGCAGTACTTC
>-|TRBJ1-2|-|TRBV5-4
CASSATPGAEYGYTF
TGTGCCAGCAGCGCCACCCCAGGGGCCGAATATGGCTACACCTTC
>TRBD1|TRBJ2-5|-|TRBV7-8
CASSADRVGGETQYF
TGTGCCAGCAGCGCAGACAGGGTTGGAGGAGAGACCCAGTACTTC
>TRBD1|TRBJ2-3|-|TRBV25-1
CASSDRDRGDTQYF
TGTGCCAGCAGTGACCGGGACAGGGGTGATACGCAGTATTTT
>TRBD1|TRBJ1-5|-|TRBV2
CASDSKTGGATQPQHF
TGTGCCAGCGACTCTAAGACAGGGGGCGCGACTCAGCCCCAGCATTTT
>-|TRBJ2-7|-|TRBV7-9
CASSRGYSYEQYF
TGTGCCAGCAGCCGGGGATATTCCTACGAGCAGTACTTC
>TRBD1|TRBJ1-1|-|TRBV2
CASSEAEGATTEAFF
TGTGCCAGCAGTGAAGCCGAGGGGGCGACCACTGAAGCTTTCTTT
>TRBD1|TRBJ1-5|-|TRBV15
CATSRDLGTGGPVRPQHF
TGTGCCACCAGCAGAGACTTAGGAACAGGGGGCCCCGTGCGACCTCAGCATTTT
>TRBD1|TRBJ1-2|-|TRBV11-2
CASSQEQGAYGYTF
TGTGCCAGCAGCCAGGAACAGGGGGCCTATGGCTACACCTTC
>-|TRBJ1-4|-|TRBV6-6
CASNGGSEKLFF
TGTGCCAGCAATGGAGGGAGTGAAAAACTGTTTTTT
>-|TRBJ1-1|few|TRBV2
CASTPLENTEAFF
TGTGCCAGCACCCCACTGGAGAACACTGAAGCTTTCTTT
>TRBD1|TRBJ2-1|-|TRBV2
CASRGTALNNEQFF
TGTGCCAGCAGGGGGACAGCACTGAACAATGAGCAGTTCTTC
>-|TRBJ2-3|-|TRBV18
CASSPRSDTDTQYF
TGTGCCAGCTCACCTCGGTCTGACACAGATACGCAGTATTTT
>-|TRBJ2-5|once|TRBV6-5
CASSYGTDQETQYF
TGTGCCAGCAGCTACGGGACTGACCAAGAGACCCAGTACTTC
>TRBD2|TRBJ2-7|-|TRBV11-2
CASSLFLAGTSYEQYF
TGTGCCAGCAGCTTATTCCTAGCGGGTACCTCCTACGAGCAGTACTTC
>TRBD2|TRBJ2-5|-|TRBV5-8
CASSRHSGIRAKTQYF
TGTGCCAGCAGCAGGCATAGCGGGATCAGGGCGAAGACCCAGTACTTC
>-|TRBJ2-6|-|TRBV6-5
CASATPSGANVLTF
TGTGCCAGCGCCACACCCTCTGGGGCCAACGTCCTGACTTTC
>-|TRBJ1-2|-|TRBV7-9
CASSFPGRAGGYTF
TGTGCCAGCAGCTTTCCCGGCAGGGCTGGTGGCTACACCTTC
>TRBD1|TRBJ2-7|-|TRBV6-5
CASSYWTETGGIEQYF
TGTGCCAGCAGTTACTGGACCGAGACAGGGGGAATAGAGCAGTACTTC
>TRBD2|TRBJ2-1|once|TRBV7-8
CASSFSLAGWGNEQFF
TGTGCCAGCAGCTTTTCCCTAGCGGGATGGGGGAATGAGCAGTTCTTC